Each of the 15 T cell receptor beta chains below was sequenced from the same sample in a study of control samples from healthy donors and cancer patients. This table comes from immunoSEQ multiplex PCR, and its TCRdb copy is limited to in-frame clones, with some not included. The sample lists about 150,000 clones, around 90% occurring once. The sequenced sample was blood. The receptors were gathered from a man between 18 and 29 years old in good health.

The chain links TRBV7-2 to TRBJ2-3, with D perhaps matching TRBD2 (7 bases). This CDR3 spans 15 amino acids. Germline assignment: CDR1 SGHTA and CDR2 FQGNSA. Deletions cut 7 bases from V and 6 bases from J, with 20 bases between. The CDR3 coding sequence is TGTGCCAGCACCCCGGGGAACGGGGGGCGCGATACGCAGTATTTT. It is translated as CASTPGNGGRDTQYF.

The V and J genes are TRBV7-9 and TRBJ2-7; D not certain. The CDR3 length is 14 residues. Trimming stripped 2 bases from V and 0 bases from J, with 8 bases between. The germline V gene encodes CDR1 SEHNR and CDR2 FQNEAQ (reference sequence). In nucleotides, the CDR3 is TGTGCCAGCAGCTTATCCCTGAACTCCTACGAGCAGTACTTC. Amino acid sequence: CASSLSLNSYEQYF.

The chain joins TRBV28 to TRBJ2-7; D is tentatively TRBD1 or TRBD2 (5 bases each). Germline values: CDR1 MDHEN, CDR2 SYDVKM. V was clipped by 7 bases and J by 2 bases, with 15 bases between them. The CDR3 length is 14 residues. The CDR3 DNA sequence: TGTGCCAGCATGCTTCGGGGCCGACCCTACGAGCAGTACTTC. This sequence encodes CASMLRGRPYEQYF.

The V and J genes are TRBV30 and TRBJ1-1; unclear D gene. The germline gives CDR1 GTSNPN, CDR2 SVGIG (reference sequence). The CDR3 covers 13 residues. The V end lost 3 bases, the J end lost 4 bases, and 12 bases lay between the germline ends. CDR3: CAWSGGSATEAFF. The CDR3 DNA reads TGTGCCTGGAGCGGAGGTTCGGCCACTGAAGCTTTCTTT.

The chain recombines TRBV7-8 with TRBJ2-3; 7 bases agree with TRBD1. The germline gives CDR1 SGHVS, CDR2 FQNEAQ. With 5 bases clipped from V and 12 bases from J, the junction kept 8 bases outside the gene matches. This CDR3 is built from 12 residues. The CDR3 region has the DNA TGTGCCAGCAGCCCCGGACAGGTCTCACAGTATTTT. It translates to CASSPGQVSQYF.

The J gene is TRBJ1-4, the V gene TRBV11-2; maybe TRBD1 (5 bases). Germline V gives CDR1 SGHAT, CDR2 FQNNGV. The CDR3 length is 14 residues. The V end was cut by 5 bases, the J end by 7 bases, with 14 bases between. This CDR3 reads CASSRGPLSEKLFF. The DNA of the CDR3 is TGTGCCAGCAGCCGGGGACCTCTCAGTGAAAAACTGTTTTTT.

This clone was detected only a few times. This chain uses TRBV6-5 with TRBJ1-1, with D unresolved. Looked up from germline, CDR1 is MNHEY and CDR2 is SVGAGI. V lost 7 bases to trimming and J lost 7 bases, with 19 bases between them. The CDR3 totals 14 residues. The CDR3 coding sequence is TGTGCCAGCATCCCCCCAGGTAGTCGGGGTGAAGCTTTCTTT. Translated: CASIPPGSRGEAFF.

V and J are TRBV9 and TRBJ2-2; D possibly uses TRBD1 or TRBD2 (5 bases each). The CDR3 totals 17 residues. Germline lookup yields CDR1 SGDLS and CDR2 YYNGEE. The V end lost 0 bases, the J end lost 3 bases, and 15 bases lay between the germline ends. This chain's CDR3 is CASSVDSGREYTGELFF. For the CDR3, the DNA is TGTGCCAGCAGCGTAGATAGTGGCAGGGAGTACACCGGGGAGCTGTTTTTT. Full variable domain (remainder filled in from reference TRBV9 and TRBJ2-2): DSGVTQTPKHLITATGQRVTLRCSPRSGDLSVYWYQQSLDQGLQFLIQYYNGEERAKGNILERFSAQQFPDLHSELNLSSLELGDSALYFCASSVDSGREYTGELFFGEGSRLTVL.

A word on this clone: Other DNA sequences of this sample code for an identical CDR3. The chain joins TRBV15 to TRBJ2-7; 12 bases are shared with TRBD2. V was clipped by 0 bases and J by 7 bases; unmatched bases: 4. Germline values: CDR1 LNHNV, CDR2 YYDKDF (reference sequence). The CDR3 is 15 residues long. The CDR3 region is CATSRDLAGGREQYF. In nucleotides, the CDR3 is TGTGCCACCAGCAGAGACCTAGCGGGGGGGCGGGAGCAGTACTTC.

This chain uses TRBV7-9 with TRBJ2-5; no definite D call. This CDR3 comprises 12 residues. V was shortened by 5 bases and J by 5 bases, with 9 bases between the two germline ends. The germline V gene encodes CDR1 SEHNR and CDR2 FQNEAQ (reference sequence). CDR3 protein: CASSLTSETQYF. CDR3 bases: TGTGCCAGCAGCCTCACTTCGGAGACCCAGTACTTC.

This chain joins TRBV19 and TRBJ1-5; D perhaps matches TRBD1 (5 bases). In germline, CDR1 is LNHDA, CDR2 SQIVND (reference sequence). There are 17 residues in the CDR3. Trimming pared 0 bases from V and 1 base from J, leaving 13 bases between. The CDR3 reads CASSIDLGAQSNQPQHF. The CDR3 coding sequence is TGTGCCAGTAGTATAGATCTCGGGGCACAGAGCAATCAGCCCCAGCATTTT.

This clone has only one observation. The chain carries TRBV7-2 and TRBJ1-2, with no clear D. Germline lookup yields CDR1 SGHTA and CDR2 FQGNSA. CDR3 length equals 16 residues. V was clipped by 1 base and J by 7 bases, with 19 bases between them. The DNA for the CDR3 is TGTGCCAGCAGCTTAGTTGTTCTCCGGGAGGGCATTGGCTACACCTTC. The encoded protein is CASSLVVLREGIGYTF.

The chain couples TRBV14 to TRBJ1-4; D remains ambiguous. Trimming removed 1 base from V and 3 bases from J, with 12 bases in between. CDR3 length equals 16 residues. CDR1 SGHDN and CDR2 FVKESK come from the germline V gene. The DNA of the CDR3 is TGTGCCAGCAGCCAAGCTGGTTTCCGTTCTAATGAAAAACTGTTTTTT. This sequence encodes CASSQAGFRSNEKLFF.

The V and J genes are TRBV7-8 and TRBJ2-7; D uncertain. Trimming removed 3 bases at V and 0 bases at J, with 21 bases between. The CDR3 has 18 residues. From germline, CDR1 is SGHVS and CDR2 FQNEAQ. CDR3 in amino acids: CASSLRPSMGSSSYEQYF. CDR3 nucleotide sequence: TGTGCCAGCAGCTTGCGTCCTTCTATGGGGTCCAGCTCCTACGAGCAGTACTTC.

Comment on this clone: Compared with germline, one end of the junction differs, possibly owing to a read error. This chain uses TRBV7-7 with TRBJ2-1; D uncertain. The CDR3 extends over 15 amino acids. Germline V lookup: CDR1 SSHAT, CDR2 FNYEAQ (reference sequence). Here the CDR3 reads CASSLSTSPYNEQFF. In DNA, the CDR3 is TGTGCTAGCAGTTTATCGACCTCCCCCTACAATGAGCAGTTCTTC.